This T cell receptor (beta chain) was recorded in a study of a mutant IDH1 vaccine in newly diagnosed glioma. Data came from immunoSEQ multiplex PCR; TCRdb stores just in-frame clones and leaves some out. The sample carries nearly 55,000 clones, 80% to 90% recorded once. Time point indicated: week 35, safety follow-up. Topical imiquimod accompanied each vaccine dose, which consisted of 300 ug of mutant IDH1 20-mer peptide. For this clone: Its cognate antigen is unknown.

The V gene's germline CDR1 is SGDLS and CDR2 YYNGEE. The CDR3 sequence is 15 residues long. Deletions cut 4 bases from V and 1 base from J, with 14 bases between. The material sequenced was PBMCs, taken from a glioma patient whose treatment included an IDH1 peptide vaccine. This sequence originates from a woman aged 18-35 years with glioma. The chain joins TRBV9 to TRBJ2-5, with D perhaps matching TRBD1 or TRBD2 (5 bases each). CDR3 sequence: CASSTTGTAQETQYF. The CDR3 bases are TGTGCCAGCAGCACTACCGGGACGGCCCAAGAGACCCAGTACTTC.